This is a list of T cell receptor beta chains from one sample in a study of blood T cell repertoires in COVID-19. Sequenced by immunoSEQ multiplex PCR; TCRdb stores in-frame clones only, minus some. The table has roughly 290,000 clones, around four fifths seen once. Sequenced sample: peripheral blood. These receptors came from a woman aged 50 to 65 with active or convalescent COVID-19. Each CDR3 is given with its conserved first and last residue. A D gene is named only where the DNA matches it firmly. Expanded clones get a size class; other rows say once, few or many, or leave the size out.

j_call | cdr3_length | clone_size | d_call | v_call | cdr3_nt | cdr3_aa
TRBJ2-7 | 16 | - | TRBD2 | TRBV9 | TGTGCCAGCAGCGTATTTGTGGCTAGCGGGACCTACGAGCAGTACTTC | CASSVFVASGTYEQYF
TRBJ2-7 | 15 | - | - | TRBV6-5 | TGTGCCAGCAGTTACTTCCCCGGGTTAACCTACGAGCAGTACTTC | CASSYFPGLTYEQYF
TRBJ2-1 | 13 | - | TRBD2 | TRBV28 | TGTGCCAGCAGTTTAAGCGGGAGTTTAGAGCAGTTCTTC | CASSLSGSLEQFF
TRBJ2-7 | 13 | - | - | TRBV2 | TGTGCCAGCAGAGAGACAGCCTCCTACGAGCAGTACTTC | CASRETASYEQYF
TRBJ2-1 | 13 | - | TRBD2 | TRBV3-1/TRBV3-2 | TGTGCCAGCAGATCGACTAGCGGCAATGAGCAGTTCTTC | CASRSTSGNEQFF
TRBJ2-4 | 12 | once | - | TRBV29-1 | TGCAGCGTCGATCCCGGGAGAAACATTCAGTACTTC | CSVDPGRNIQYF
TRBJ1-1 | 14 | - | - | TRBV6-6 | TGTGCCAGCAGTTCCTGGACAGCGAACACTGAAGCTTTCTTT | CASSSWTANTEAFF
TRBJ1-1 | 15 | - | TRBD1 | TRBV27 | TGTGCCAGCAGTCCCTACCTGACAGGGATCGCTGAAGCTTTCTTT | CASSPYLTGIAEAFF
TRBJ2-5 | 14 | - | - | TRBV2 | TGTGCCAGCAGCCGGCAGGGGTCCACAGAGACCCAGTACTTC | CASSRQGSTETQYF
TRBJ2-5 | 17 | - | TRBD2 | TRBV15 | TGTGCCACCAGCACCGGACTAGCGGGAGGGGGGCAAGAGACCCAGTACTTC | CATSTGLAGGGQETQYF
TRBJ1-1 | 17 | few | - | TRBV2 | TGTGCCAGCAGTGAAGCGAACGGGGGATTCGAGAGCACTGAAGCTTTCTTT | CASSEANGGFESTEAFF
TRBJ2-3 | 11 | once | - | TRBV20-1 | TGCAGCGCCCAATCGGCAGATACGCAGTATTTT | CSAQSADTQYF
TRBJ1-1 | 17 | few | TRBD1 | TRBV13 | TGTGCCAGCAGCTTACCCACAGGGGGAACAGCCATGGCTGAAGCTTTCTTT | CASSLPTGGTAMAEAFF
TRBJ2-5 | 18 | few | TRBD2 | TRBV4-1 | TGCGCCAGCAGCCAAGTTAATCTGGGACTAACCGCGGGCGAGACCCAGTACTTC | CASSQVNLGLTAGETQYF
TRBJ2-6 | 18 | - | - | TRBV28 | TGTGCCAGCAGATCTCGCGGCCCTTTCTCGGAGGGGGCCAACGTCCTGACTTTC | CASRSRGPFSEGANVLTF
TRBJ1-2 | 15 | - | TRBD1 | TRBV6-5 | TGTGCCAGCAGTTTCAGGGACAGTAGATTCTATGGCTACACCTTC | CASSFRDSRFYGYTF
TRBJ1-1 | 14 | few | TRBD1 | TRBV2 | TGTGCCAGCAGTCCCGGGACAGCGAACACTGAAGCTTTCTTT | CASSPGTANTEAFF
TRBJ1-5 | 16 | - | TRBD1 | TRBV28 | TGTGCCAGCAGTTTACGCGGGACAGGGCGCAATCAGCCCCAGCATTTT | CASSLRGTGRNQPQHF
TRBJ2-2 | 16 | - | TRBD2 | TRBV5-1 | TGCGCCAGCAGCACCCTGACTAGCGGGAACGCCGGGGAGCTGTTTTTT | CASSTLTSGNAGELFF
TRBJ1-2 | 14 | - | TRBD1 | TRBV7-9 | TGTGCCAGCAGCTTAGAGGGGGCAGCCTATGGCTACACCTTC | CASSLEGAAYGYTF
TRBJ2-5 | 12 | - | - | TRBV12-3/TRBV12-4 | TGTGCCAGCAGTCAAAGGGGTGAGACCCAGTACTTC | CASSQRGETQYF
TRBJ1-1 | 14 | - | - | TRBV29-1 | TGCAGCGTTGAGGGCAGGGGTATGACCACTGAAGCTTTCTTT | CSVEGRGMTTEAFF
TRBJ1-2 | 16 | - | TRBD1 | TRBV28 | TGTGCCAGCAGTGGGGCAGGGGGTCATCCCAACTATGGCTACACCTTC | CASSGAGGHPNYGYTF
TRBJ1-4 | 15 | - | TRBD1 | TRBV10-3 | TGTGCCATCAGTGAGGACAGGGGGCGCAATGAAAAACTGTTTTTT | CAISEDRGRNEKLFF
TRBJ2-1 | 15 | - | TRBD2 | TRBV7-8 | TGTGCCAGCAGCTTCGAGGGACTAGCCCACAATGAGCAGTTCTTC | CASSFEGLAHNEQFF
TRBJ1-6 | 14 | - | TRBD1 | TRBV5-1 | TGCGCCAGCAGCGAGGGACAGTATAATTCACCCCTCCACTTT | CASSEGQYNSPLHF
TRBJ1-5 | 15 | - | - | TRBV27 | TGTGCCAGCAGTTCGGGAGTAACTAGCAATCAGCCCCAGCATTTT | CASSSGVTSNQPQHF
TRBJ2-1 | 12 | - | - | TRBV28 | TGTGCCAGCAGTTGGGAGGAAAATGAGCAGTTCTTC | CASSWEENEQFF
TRBJ2-2 | 17 | - | TRBD1 | TRBV5-1 | TGCGCCAGCAGCACCGGACCACGACAGGGGGATTCCGGGGAGCTGTTTTTT | CASSTGPRQGDSGELFF
TRBJ1-2 | 14 | - | - | TRBV3-1/TRBV3-2 | TGTGCCAGCAGCCAAGATCGGGGTTATCGGGGCTACACCTTC | CASSQDRGYRGYTF
TRBJ2-7 | 15 | - | TRBD2 | TRBV2 | TGTGCCAGCAGTGGGGCTAGCGGGTACGTAGGCGAGCAGTACTTC | CASSGASGYVGEQYF
TRBJ1-1 | 15 | - | TRBD1 | TRBV5-4 | TGTGCCAGCAGCTGGGCGGGACAGCCGAACACTGAAGCTTTCTTT | CASSWAGQPNTEAFF
TRBJ2-3 | 18 | - | - | TRBV21-1 | TGTGCCAGCAGTCGGCCCCTTTCCCCGCTAGGAGGCACAGATACGCAGTATTTT | CASSRPLSPLGGTDTQYF
TRBJ1-6 | 15 | - | TRBD1 | TRBV28 | TGTGCCAGCATCTCTGGGGGGACAGGGGATTCACCCCTCCACTTT | CASISGGTGDSPLHF
TRBJ1-6 | 12 | - | - | TRBV7-9 | TGTGCCAGCAAGGGGGGGACTTCACCCCTCCACTTT | CASKGGTSPLHF
TRBJ1-6 | 16 | - | TRBD1 | TRBV5-1 | TGCGCCAGCAGCTTGATAACGACAGGGAAATATTCACCCCTCCACTTT | CASSLITTGKYSPLHF
TRBJ1-3 | 14 | - | - | TRBV2 | TGTGCCAGCAGTGAAGGTATCTCTGGAAACACCATATATTTT | CASSEGISGNTIYF
TRBJ1-3 | 18 | - | - | TRBV7-8 | TGTGCCAGCAGGGAGCGGGTTGGCAGGATGAGCTCTGGAAACACCATATATTTT | CASRERVGRMSSGNTIYF
TRBJ1-6 | 14 | - | TRBD1 | TRBV27 | TGTGCCAGCAGTTTCGACAGGGTCAATTCACCCCTCCACTTT | CASSFDRVNSPLHF
TRBJ1-1 | 15 | - | TRBD1 | TRBV24-1 | TGTGCCACCAGCGCGGGACAGGGAAGGGATACTGAAGCTTTCTTT | CATSAGQGRDTEAFF
TRBJ2-2 | 15 | - | TRBD1 | TRBV11-3 | TGTGCCAGCAGCTGGGGACAGGGGAACACCGGGGAGCTGTTTTTT | CASSWGQGNTGELFF
TRBJ2-1 | 15 | few | TRBD1 | TRBV2 | TGTGCCAGCAGGGGGGACAGGAGATATTACAATGAGCAGTTCTTC | CASRGDRRYYNEQFF
TRBJ2-5 | 14 | - | - | TRBV14 | TGTGCCAGCAGCCAACTGGCAGGGGAAGAGACCCAGTACTTC | CASSQLAGEETQYF
TRBJ2-1 | 13 | - | - | TRBV5-5 | TGTGCCAGCAGCCCGCCACACGGGGATGAGCAGTTCTTC | CASSPPHGDEQFF
TRBJ1-4 | 17 | many | - | TRBV5-5 | TGTGCCAGCAGCTTGGGTCCCGGGGGGTCAGGTGGTGAAAAACTGTTTTTT | CASSLGPGGSGGEKLFF
TRBJ2-1 | 14 | - | - | TRBV28 | TGTGCCAGCAGTTTATTCCGGGCCTACAATGAGCAGTTCTTC | CASSLFRAYNEQFF
TRBJ1-1 | 15 | - | TRBD1 | TRBV7-9 | TGTGCCAGCAGCTTGAGACAGGGGGCGAACACTGAAGCTTTCTTT | CASSLRQGANTEAFF
TRBJ1-2 | 13 | - | TRBD1 | TRBV19 | TGTGCCAGTACGGCGGGGACAGTAAGTGGCTACACCTTC | CASTAGTVSGYTF
TRBJ1-2 | 12 | - | - | TRBV28 | TGTGCCAGCAGGGCAGGGGTCTATGGCTACACCTTC | CASRAGVYGYTF
TRBJ2-1 | 16 | - | TRBD2 | TRBV14 | TGTGCCAGCAGCCTTCCCAGACTAGCGGGGTACAATGAGCAGTTCTTC | CASSLPRLAGYNEQFF
TRBJ1-2 | 14 | - | TRBD1 | TRBV28 | TGTGCCAGTGGGGCCCCGGGACAGGTCTATGGCTACACCTTC | CASGAPGQVYGYTF
TRBJ2-2 | 15 | - | - | TRBV29-1 | TGCAGCGGTTCCCTGGGGGGGGCGCGGACCGGGGAGCTGTTTTTT | CSGSLGGARTGELFF
TRBJ1-2 | 13 | - | - | TRBV7-2 | TGTGCCAGCAGCCGGGACACGAACTATGGCTACACCTTC | CASSRDTNYGYTF
TRBJ1-2 | 12 | - | - | TRBV5-4 | TGTGCCAGCAGCTTGCAGGGCTATGGCTACACCTTC | CASSLQGYGYTF
TRBJ2-1 | 19 | - | TRBD2 | TRBV7-9 | TGTGCCAGCAGCTGGGGACTAGCGGGAGGGCCAAAGCTCCCCTATGAGCAGTTCTTC | CASSWGLAGGPKLPYEQFF
TRBJ2-1 | 15 | - | - | TRBV27 | TGTGCCAGCAGCTCGCAGGGCGCGAGGTACAATGAGCAGTTCTTC | CASSSQGARYNEQFF
TRBJ1-4 | 14 | - | TRBD1 | TRBV4-1 | TGCGCCAGCAGCCAGGGACAGGGAGGAGAAAAACTGTTTTTT | CASSQGQGGEKLFF
TRBJ2-5 | 15 | - | TRBD2 | TRBV27 | TGTGCCAGCAGTACGTGGGGGGGGGTAGGAGAGACCCAGTACTTC | CASSTWGGVGETQYF
TRBJ1-1 | 14 | - | - | TRBV2 | TGTGCCAGCAGTGTACTGTGGACACTATCTGAAGCTTTCTTT | CASSVLWTLSEAFF
TRBJ1-1 | 13 | - | TRBD1 | TRBV5-6 | TGTGCCAGCCGACGGGACAGGAACACTGAAGCTTTCTTT | CASRRDRNTEAFF